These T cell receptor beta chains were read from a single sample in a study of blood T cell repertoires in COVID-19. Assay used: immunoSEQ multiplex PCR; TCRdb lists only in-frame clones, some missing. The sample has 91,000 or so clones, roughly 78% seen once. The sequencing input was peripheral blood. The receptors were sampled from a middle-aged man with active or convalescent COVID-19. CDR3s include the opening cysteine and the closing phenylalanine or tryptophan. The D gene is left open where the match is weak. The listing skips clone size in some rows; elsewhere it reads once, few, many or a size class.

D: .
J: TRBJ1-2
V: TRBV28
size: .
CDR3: CASSPDGGYGYTF
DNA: TGTGCCAGCAGCCCCGACGGGGGCTATGGCTACACCTTC

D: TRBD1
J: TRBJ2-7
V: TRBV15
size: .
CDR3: CATSRGTGLSYEQYF
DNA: TGTGCCACCAGCAGAGGGACAGGTTTATCCTACGAGCAGTACTTC

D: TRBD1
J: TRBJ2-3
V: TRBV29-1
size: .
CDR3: CSVEDWDRGLTDTQYF
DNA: TGCAGCGTTGAAGATTGGGACAGGGGGCTCACAGATACGCAGTATTTT

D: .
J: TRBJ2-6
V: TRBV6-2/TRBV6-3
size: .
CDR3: CASSTLRAGANVLTF
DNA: TGTGCCAGCAGTACCCTGAGGGCGGGGGCCAACGTCCTGACTTTC

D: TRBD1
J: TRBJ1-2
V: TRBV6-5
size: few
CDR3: CASRGQDYGYTF
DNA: TGTGCCAGCAGGGGACAGGACTATGGCTACACCTTC

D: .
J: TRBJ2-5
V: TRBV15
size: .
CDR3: CATSRDRGEETQYF
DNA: TGTGCCACCAGCAGAGACAGGGGGGAAGAGACCCAGTACTTC

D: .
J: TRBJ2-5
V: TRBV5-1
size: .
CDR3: CASSVWGHTQETQYF
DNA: TGCGCCAGCAGCGTTTGGGGCCATACCCAAGAGACCCAGTACTTC

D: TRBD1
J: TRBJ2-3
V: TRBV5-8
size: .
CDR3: CASSLETGETDTQYF
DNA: TGTGCCAGCAGCTTGGAGACAGGGGAGACAGATACGCAGTATTTT

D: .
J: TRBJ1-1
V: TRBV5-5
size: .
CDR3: CASSWTANTEAFF
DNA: TGTGCCAGCAGCTGGACAGCGAACACTGAAGCTTTCTTT

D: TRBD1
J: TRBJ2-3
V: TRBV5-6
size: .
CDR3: CASSSAPTGTVDTQYF
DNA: TGTGCCAGCAGCTCAGCTCCGACAGGGACGGTAGATACGCAGTATTTT

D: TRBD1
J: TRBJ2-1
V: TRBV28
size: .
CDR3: CASRKDRGRDNEQFF
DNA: TGTGCCAGCAGGAAAGACAGGGGTCGAGACAATGAGCAGTTCTTC

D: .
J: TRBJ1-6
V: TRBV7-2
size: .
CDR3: CASSLFASYNSPLHF
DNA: TGTGCCAGCAGCCTATTTGCCTCCTATAATTCACCCCTCCACTTT

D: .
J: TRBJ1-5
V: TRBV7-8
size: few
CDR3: CASSLESNRGNQPQHF
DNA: TGTGCCAGCAGCTTAGAGTCAAATCGGGGCAATCAGCCCCAGCATTTT

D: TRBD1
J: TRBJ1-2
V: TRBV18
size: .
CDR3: CASSFRDRAYGYTF
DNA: TGTGCCAGCTCATTCAGGGACAGGGCCTATGGCTACACCTTC

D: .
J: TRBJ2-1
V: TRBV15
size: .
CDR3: CATSKLESSYNEQFF
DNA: TGTGCCACCAGCAAACTAGAAAGCTCCTACAATGAGCAGTTCTTC

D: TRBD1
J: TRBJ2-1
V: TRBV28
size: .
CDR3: CASSLPRTGGYGSEQFF
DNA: TGTGCCAGCAGTTTACCCCGGACAGGGGGCTATGGTAGTGAGCAGTTCTTC

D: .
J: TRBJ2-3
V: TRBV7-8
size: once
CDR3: CASSSRTVTDTQYF
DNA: TGTGCCAGCAGCTCCAGGACAGTCACAGATACGCAGTATTTT

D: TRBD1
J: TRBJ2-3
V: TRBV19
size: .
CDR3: CASGQGGTDTQYF
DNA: TGTGCCAGCGGACAGGGGGGAACAGATACGCAGTATTTT

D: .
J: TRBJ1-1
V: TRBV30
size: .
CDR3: CAWRQRTEAFF
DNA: TGTGCCTGGAGGCAGAGGACTGAAGCTTTCTTT

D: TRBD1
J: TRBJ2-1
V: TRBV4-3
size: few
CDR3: CASSHRDRGDNEQFF
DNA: TGCGCCAGCAGCCACCGGGACAGGGGTGATAATGAGCAGTTCTTC

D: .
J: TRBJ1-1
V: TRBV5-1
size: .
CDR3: CASSLDREPLVTEAFF
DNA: TGCGCCAGCAGCTTGGACAGGGAGCCTTTAGTTACTGAAGCTTTCTTT

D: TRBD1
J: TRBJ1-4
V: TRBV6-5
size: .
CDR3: CASCLSTGENEKLFF
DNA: TGTGCCAGCTGTCTCTCCACAGGGGAAAATGAAAAACTGTTTTTT

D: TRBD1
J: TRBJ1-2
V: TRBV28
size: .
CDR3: CASSFGQAQWYGYTF
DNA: TGTGCCAGCAGTTTCGGACAGGCCCAATGGTATGGCTACACCTTC

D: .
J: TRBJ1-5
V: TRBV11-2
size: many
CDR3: CASSLDPGPNQPQHF
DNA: TGTGCCAGCAGCTTAGATCCAGGTCCGAATCAGCCCCAGCATTTT

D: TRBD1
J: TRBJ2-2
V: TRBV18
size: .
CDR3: CASSSRDRGNTGELFF
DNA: TGTGCCAGCTCAAGCCGGGACAGGGGAAACACCGGGGAGCTGTTTTTT

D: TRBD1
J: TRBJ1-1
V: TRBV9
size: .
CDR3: CASSAPTGGATEAFF
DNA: TGTGCCAGCAGCGCCCCGACAGGGGGCGCGACTGAAGCTTTCTTT

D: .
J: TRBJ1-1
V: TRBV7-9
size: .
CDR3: CASSLVGADTEAFF
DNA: TGTGCCAGCAGCTTAGTTGGGGCGGACACTGAAGCTTTCTTT

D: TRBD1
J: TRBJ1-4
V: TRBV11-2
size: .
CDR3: CASSLTPGDSSNEKLFF
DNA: TGTGCCAGCAGCCTAACCCCCGGGGACAGTAGTAATGAAAAACTGTTTTTT

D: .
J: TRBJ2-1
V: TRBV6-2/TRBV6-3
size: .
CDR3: CASSYGTPAYNEQFF
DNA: TGTGCCAGCAGTTACGGGACTCCGGCCTACAATGAGCAGTTCTTC

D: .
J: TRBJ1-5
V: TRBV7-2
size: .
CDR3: CASSTFASSNQPQHF
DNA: TGTGCCAGCAGCACCTTTGCCAGTAGCAATCAGCCCCAGCATTTT

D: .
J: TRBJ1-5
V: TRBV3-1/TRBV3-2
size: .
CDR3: CASSQGYNQPQHF
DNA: TGTGCCAGCAGCCAAGGTTACAATCAGCCCCAGCATTTT

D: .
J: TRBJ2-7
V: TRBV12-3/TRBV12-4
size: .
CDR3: CASSPGRGVEQYF
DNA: TGTGCCAGCAGCCCCGGGAGAGGGGTCGAGCAGTACTTC

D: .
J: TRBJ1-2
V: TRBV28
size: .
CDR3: CASSLKGRNYGYTF
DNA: TGTGCCAGCAGTTTAAAGGGGCGAAACTATGGCTACACCTTC

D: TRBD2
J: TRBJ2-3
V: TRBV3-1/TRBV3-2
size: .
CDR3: CASRSLAGNTDTQYF
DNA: TGTGCCAGCAGATCTCTAGCGGGCAACACAGATACGCAGTATTTT

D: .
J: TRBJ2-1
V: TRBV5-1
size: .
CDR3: CASSLLRQDGDNEQFF
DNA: TGCGCCAGCAGCTTGCTCCGACAGGATGGTGACAATGAGCAGTTCTTC

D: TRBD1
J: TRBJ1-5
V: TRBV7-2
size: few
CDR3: CASSFGTGNQPQHF
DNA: TGTGCCAGCAGCTTCGGGACAGGCAATCAGCCCCAGCATTTT

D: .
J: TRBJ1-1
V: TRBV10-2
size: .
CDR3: CASGAGGRGTEAFF
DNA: TGCGCCAGCGGCGCGGGGGGGAGAGGGACTGAAGCTTTCTTT

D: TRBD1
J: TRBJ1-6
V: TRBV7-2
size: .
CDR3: CASSVDRAWGSPLHF
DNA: TGTGCCAGCAGCGTGGACAGGGCTTGGGGTTCACCCCTCCACTTT

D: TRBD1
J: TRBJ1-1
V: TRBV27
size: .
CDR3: CASSLSGTGGTEAFF
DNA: TGTGCCAGCAGTCTCTCCGGGACAGGGGGGACTGAAGCTTTCTTT

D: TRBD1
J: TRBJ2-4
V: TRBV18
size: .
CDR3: CASSPGTGGAVDIQYF
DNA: TGTGCCAGCTCTCCCGGGACAGGGGGCGCCGTTGACATTCAGTACTTC

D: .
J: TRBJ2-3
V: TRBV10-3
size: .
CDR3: CATTGNFTDTQYF
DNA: TGTGCCACCACCGGGAATTTCACAGATACGCAGTATTTT

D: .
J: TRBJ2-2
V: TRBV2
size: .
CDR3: CASSEGTMRELFF
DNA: TGTGCCAGCAGTGAGGGCACAATGCGGGAGCTGTTTTTT

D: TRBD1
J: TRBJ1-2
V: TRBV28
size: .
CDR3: CASRGQGSLYGYTF
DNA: TGTGCCAGCAGGGGACAGGGTTCCCTCTATGGCTACACCTTC

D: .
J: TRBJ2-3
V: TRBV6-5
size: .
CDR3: CASSLTPTQGTQYF
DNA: TGTGCCAGCAGTTTGACACCCACCCAGGGGACGCAGTATTTT

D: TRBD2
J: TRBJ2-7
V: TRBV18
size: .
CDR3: CASSPTGPGLAGDKNEQYF
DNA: TGTGCCAGCTCACCAACCGGGCCGGGACTAGCGGGGGATAAGAACGAGCAGTACTTC

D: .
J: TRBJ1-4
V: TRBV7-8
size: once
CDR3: CASSFKTGQNEKLFF
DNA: TGTGCCAGCAGCTTTAAGACAGGCCAAAATGAAAAACTGTTTTTT

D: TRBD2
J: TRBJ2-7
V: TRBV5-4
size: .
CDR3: CASGLAGGNEQYF
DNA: TGTGCCAGCGGATTAGCGGGGGGAAACGAGCAGTACTTC

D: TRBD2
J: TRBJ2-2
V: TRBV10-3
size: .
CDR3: CAISGTSGGAGELFF
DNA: TGTGCCATCAGTGGGACTAGCGGGGGGGCCGGGGAGCTGTTTTTT

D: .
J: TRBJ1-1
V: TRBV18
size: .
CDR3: CASSPPARGGTEAFF
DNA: TGTGCCAGCTCACCACCGGCCCGAGGGGGCACTGAAGCTTTCTTT

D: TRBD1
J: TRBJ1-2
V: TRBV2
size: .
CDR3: CASSQTGIANYGYTF
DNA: TGTGCCAGCAGCCAGACAGGGATCGCTAACTATGGCTACACCTTC

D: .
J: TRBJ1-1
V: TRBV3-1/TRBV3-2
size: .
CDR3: CASSQGAGVGEAFF
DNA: TGTGCCAGCAGCCAAGGGGCGGGGGTTGGTGAAGCTTTCTTT

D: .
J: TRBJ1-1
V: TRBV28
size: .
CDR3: CASSPTTPGNEAFF
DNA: TGTGCCAGCAGTCCGACGACCCCAGGGAATGAAGCTTTCTTT

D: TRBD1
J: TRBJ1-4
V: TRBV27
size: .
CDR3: CASSSAPGQGEKLFF
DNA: TGTGCCAGCAGTTCCGCCCCCGGACAGGGAGAAAAACTGTTTTTT

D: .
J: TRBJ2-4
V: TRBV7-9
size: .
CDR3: CASSLAAGTKNIQYF
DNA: TGTGCCAGCAGCTTAGCGGCGGGGACCAAAAACATTCAGTACTTC

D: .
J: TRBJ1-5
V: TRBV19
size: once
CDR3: CASSFPLGGGIGNQPQHF
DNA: TGTGCCAGTAGTTTTCCCCTCGGGGGAGGGATTGGCAATCAGCCCCAGCATTTT

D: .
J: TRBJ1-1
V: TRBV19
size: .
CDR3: CASSIGVRVSGTEAFF
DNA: TGTGCCAGTAGTATAGGAGTCAGGGTGAGTGGCACTGAAGCTTTCTTT